At least ten counts were recorded for the clone carrying this TCR beta chain. As yet, its antigen is unknown. The data stem from a study of T cells in Graves' hyperthyroidism and ophthalmopathy. General observations from the study: In blood, most of the thyroid clonotypes expanded above 0.001 were also present.

The CDR3 runs 14 residues. V gave up 6 bases and J gave up 4 bases, with 15 bases separating them. From germline, CDR1 is MNHEY and CDR2 SVGEGT. It was RNA transcripts that yielded the amplified TCR beta CDR3 regions. With the HTBI primer set, the TCR CDR3 went through a first round of RT-PCR. TCRdb reprocessed the multiplex PCR reads via MiXCR and lists one record per CDR3 protein. Here the sample spans 550,000 to 650,000 distinct CDR3 sequences, approximately 13% being singletons. Progressors' blood was drawn at hyperthyroidism diagnosis, before ophthalmopathy symptoms. This TCR came from a woman in her 30s with Graves' hyperthyroidism that later progressed to Graves' ophthalmopathy. The V call is TRBV6-2 or TRBV6-3, the J call TRBJ2-5, with D maybe TRBD1 (6 bases). The sample was blood. CDR3 in amino acids: CASSFPGAGETQYF. The CDR3 DNA reads as TGTGCCAGCAGCTTTCCAGGGGCCGGAGAGACCCAGTACTTC.